This T cell receptor (beta chain) was observed in a study of OX40 agonist ivuxolimab in advanced cancers. About the research overall: Dose-escalation patients' cancers were hepatocellular carcinoma, melanoma, renal cell or head and neck cancer.

With V trimmed by 1 base and J by 6 bases, 5 bases remained unmatched. CDR3 length: 15 amino acids. Germline V gives CDR1 LGHNA, CDR2 YSLEER. TCRdb keeps only in-frame clones here, not all; method: immunoSEQ multiplex PCR. The data show about 89,000 clones, about 88% seen once. This sample comprised CD4+ or CD8+ T cells sorted from blood, obtained in a trial of the OX40 agonist ivuxolimab. J is TRBJ2-3 and V is TRBV4-3; TRBD1 matches at 9 bases. The clonotype was recovered from an adult with an advanced solid tumor such as melanoma, head and neck, liver or kidney cancer. The CDR3 nucleotides read TGCGCCAGCAGCCAAGCCGACAGGGGGGTTGATACGCAGTATTTT. Translated: CASSQADRGVDTQYF.